These T cell receptor beta chains were read from a single sample in a study of regulatory T cells in long-lasting Graves disease. From the multiplex PCR reads, TCRdb called clonotypes with MiXCR, one entry per CDR3 protein. The sample records about 430,000 distinct CDR3 sequences, 15% being singletons. The same sample was also used in a study of T cells in Graves' hyperthyroidism and ophthalmopathy.

Material: peripheral blood mononuclear cells (PBMCs), obtained at new diagnosis, from a patient treated with antithyroid drugs. The receptors originated from a woman in her thirties or forties with Graves disease. The CDR3 runs from the conserved cysteine through the conserved F or W. D genes are given only for firm matches. Clone size is given for some rows only: seen once, a few or many times, or a class if the clone is expanded.

TRBJ2-7,many,TRBD1,TRBV7-8,CASSFAPGQGPYEQYF,TGTGCCAGCAGCTTCGCACCGGGACAGGGCCCCTACGAGCAGTACTTC
TRBJ2-2,few,.,TRBV7-8,CASTPRRGTLSNTGELFF,TGTGCCAGCACCCCAAGACGGGGGACCCTTTCGAACACCGGGGAGCTGTTTTTT
TRBJ1-4,many,.,TRBV9,CASSTHGAANEKLFF,TGTGCCAGCAGCACACACGGGGCGGCTAATGAAAAACTGTTTTTT
TRBJ2-7,many,.,TRBV14,CASSQDSPRTAYEQYF,TGTGCCAGCAGCCAAGATTCACCACGGACGGCCTACGAGCAGTACTTC
TRBJ2-3,many,.,TRBV3-1,CASSQDGTFRAQYF,TGTGCCAGCAGCCAAGATGGGACCTTCAGGGCGCAGTATTTT
TRBJ2-2,many,TRBD1,TRBV12-3/TRBV12-4,CASGSGGTGNTGELFF,TGTGCCAGCGGATCTGGGGGGACAGGCAACACCGGGGAGCTGTTTTTT
TRBJ2-5,many,TRBD1,TRBV11-2,CASSAGTGETQYF,TGTGCCAGCAGCGCCGGGACAGGCGAGACCCAGTACTTC
TRBJ2-7,many,TRBD2,TRBV2,CASSDRTSGSYEQYF,TGTGCCAGCAGCGACCGGACTAGCGGGAGCTACGAGCAGTACTTC
TRBJ1-5,many,.,TRBV12-3/TRBV12-4,CASSLVYSNQPQHF,TGTGCCAGCAGTTTGGTCTATAGCAATCAGCCCCAGCATTTT
TRBJ2-1,many,.,TRBV14,CASRPLAGDGNEQFF,TGTGCCAGCAGACCCCTTGCTGGAGACGGGAATGAGCAGTTCTTC
TRBJ2-7,.,TRBD2,TRBV27,CASSHASGRAYEQYF,TGTGCCAGCAGCCACGCTAGCGGGAGGGCCTACGAGCAGTACTTC
TRBJ2-1,many,.,TRBV18,CASSPQYINNEQFF,TGTGCCAGCTCACCGCAGTATATCAACAATGAGCAGTTCTTC
TRBJ1-2,few,TRBD1,TRBV5-4,CASSAPPGQGAFSNYGYTF,TGTGCCAGCAGCGCACCCCCGGGACAGGGGGCCTTTTCTAACTATGGCTACACCTTC
TRBJ2-3,many,.,TRBV12-3/TRBV12-4,CASSLNRIFTDTQYF,TGTGCCAGCAGTTTAAACCGGATCTTCACAGATACGCAGTATTTT
TRBJ2-7,many,TRBD1,TRBV10-2,CASSEHRGYEQYF,TGCGCCAGCAGTGAGCACAGGGGTTACGAGCAGTACTTC
TRBJ2-2,few,TRBD2,TRBV5-1,CASSQIAGNTGELFF,TGCGCCAGCAGCCAAATAGCGGGAAACACCGGGGAGCTGTTTTTT
TRBJ2-7,many,TRBD2,TRBV30,CAWSPPGLAGGGYEQYF,TGTGCCTGGAGTCCCCCGGGACTAGCGGGAGGAGGGTACGAGCAGTACTTC
TRBJ2-1,.,.,TRBV7-8,CASSLADINEQFF,TGTGCCAGCAGCTTAGCCGACATCAATGAGCAGTTCTTC
TRBJ2-1,many,TRBD2,TRBV12-3/TRBV12-4,CASSWTSGSSAQGNEQFF,TGTGCCAGCAGTTGGACTAGCGGGAGTAGCGCCCAGGGGAATGAGCAGTTCTTC
TRBJ1-2,many,.,TRBV25-1,CASSEWAGHYGYTF,TGTGCCAGCAGTGAATGGGCAGGACACTATGGCTACACCTTC
TRBJ1-3,.,.,TRBV4-3,CASSQDTGPGNTIYF,TGCGCCAGCAGCCAAGATACAGGGCCTGGAAACACCATATATTTT
TRBJ2-2,.,TRBD1,TRBV19,CASSPDRADGELFF,TGTGCCAGTTCCCCGGACAGGGCGGACGGGGAGCTGTTTTTT
TRBJ1-1,.,.,TRBV6-1,CASSPGGGRTEAFF,TGTGCCAGCAGTCCCGGGGGCGGGAGGACTGAAGCTTTCTTT
TRBJ2-7,many,.,TRBV28,CASSSSPPSSYEQYF,TGTGCCAGCAGTTCCAGCCCGCCGAGCTCCTACGAGCAGTACTTC
TRBJ2-2,many,TRBD2,TRBV28,CASSLRAGAAGELFF,TGTGCCAGCAGTTTAAGGGCGGGAGCGGCCGGGGAGCTGTTTTTT
TRBJ2-7,.,TRBD2,TRBV27,CASSGGTESYEQYF,TGTGCCAGCAGCGGGGGGACCGAGTCCTACGAGCAGTACTTC
TRBJ2-7,many,.,TRBV12-3/TRBV12-4,CASSQLSYEQYF,TGTGCCAGCAGCCAACTTTCCTACGAGCAGTACTTC
TRBJ1-1,.,.,TRBV4-1,CASSHDRNTEAFF,TGCGCCAGCAGCCACGACAGGAACACTGAAGCTTTCTTT
TRBJ1-2,.,.,TRBV2,CASSAEAGYTF,TGTGCCAGCAGTGCGGAAGCCGGCTACACCTTC
TRBJ2-1,few,TRBD1,TRBV3-1,CASSHQLGTGLLGNEQFF,TGTGCCAGCAGCCATCAGCTGGGGACAGGCCTTCTAGGGAATGAGCAGTTCTTC
TRBJ2-2,.,TRBD1,TRBV28,CATGGQGAELFF,TGTGCCACGGGGGGACAGGGCGCAGAGCTGTTTTTT